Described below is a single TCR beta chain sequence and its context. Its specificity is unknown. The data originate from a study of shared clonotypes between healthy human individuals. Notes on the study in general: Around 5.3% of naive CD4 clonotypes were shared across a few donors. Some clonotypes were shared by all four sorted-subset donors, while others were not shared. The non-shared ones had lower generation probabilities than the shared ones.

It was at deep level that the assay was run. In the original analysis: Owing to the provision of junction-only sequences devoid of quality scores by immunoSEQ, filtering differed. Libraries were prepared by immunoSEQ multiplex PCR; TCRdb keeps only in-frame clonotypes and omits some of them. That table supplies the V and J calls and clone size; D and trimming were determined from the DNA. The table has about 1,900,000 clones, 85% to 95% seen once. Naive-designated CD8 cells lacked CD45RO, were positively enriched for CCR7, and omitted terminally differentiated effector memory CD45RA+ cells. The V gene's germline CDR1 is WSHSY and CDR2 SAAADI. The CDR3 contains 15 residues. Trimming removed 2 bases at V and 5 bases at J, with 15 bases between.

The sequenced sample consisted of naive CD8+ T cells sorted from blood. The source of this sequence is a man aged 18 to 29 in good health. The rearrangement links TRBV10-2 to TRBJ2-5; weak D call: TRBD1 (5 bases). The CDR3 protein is CASSEPGPRSETQYF. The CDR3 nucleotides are TGCGCCAGCAGTGAGCCAGGGCCCCGGTCGGAGACCCAGTACTTC.